This TCR beta chain was captured by sequencing in a study of radiation and T cells in renal cell carcinoma (dated by TCRdb to 2020 to 2021). Regarding the complete study: Samples came from a clinical trial, in which primary renal cell carcinomas received 15 Gy stereotactic body radiation therapy followed by nephrectomy 4 weeks later. In total, 50 to 55 samples, comprising roughly 25 tumors and some 27 peripheral blood samples, were subjected to TCR beta sequencing. In the 53 samples combined, 4 million to 5 million unique CDR3 nucleotide sequences were found, encoding approximately 2,800,000 unique CDR3 amino acid sequences.

In the case of this clone: This clone's antigen is unknown. Within one base of it there is no much larger clone, and no base qualities were kept.

The immunoSEQ kit was used, according to the manufacturer's recommendations, to generate TCR beta libraries from genomic DNA. Library preparation used a first multiplex PCR with proprietary primers, then a second PCR adding unique barcodes, with bead cleanups after each round. A kit-provided positive control reaction and a negative control reaction were included in every sample batch. The final libraries underwent checking on an Agilent 4200 TapeStation D1000 ScreenTape, volumetric pooling, and quantification by qPCR. Sequencing was performed on an Illumina NextSeq500 with a MidOutput 150-cycle cartridge, and 156 Read1 and 15 Index1 cycles were run with kit custom primers. The pooled library was loaded at approximately 1 pM with an approximately 21% PhiX control spike-in. On the authors' methods: The vendor-processed data were analyzed in R, and a clonotype was defined as all T cells that share the same CDR3 nucleotide sequence. For clone abundance analyses, frequencies were normalized to the 10,000 most abundant clones in each sample. Public T cell clones, averaging fewer than five per sample, were removed before analysis. A difference in abundance of at least 32-fold between compartments was used to define tumor-enriched and baseline blood-enriched clonotypes. Clonotypes expanded or contracted between blood time points were identified with a beta-binomial differential abundance model. Tumor-blood repertoire similarity was measured with the Baroni-Urbani and Buser coefficient, and group comparisons used two-tailed Wilcoxon tests in R. TCRdb re-hosts the immuneACCESS table, in-frame sequences only. Its copies lack some clones; in the studies checked, an unresolved V gene accounts for under half of them, and the cause for the rest is not known. That table furnishes V, J and clone size, whereas the DNA furnished D and trimming. Present in this sample are 120,000 or so clones, around 80% of which were seen just once. 4.5% to 7% of the sample lies in the top ten.

Sequences SQVTM (CDR1) and ANQGSEA (CDR2) are obtained from the germline V gene. Trimming costs V 1 base and J 3 bases, and their ends lie 16 bases apart. There are 15 amino acids in the CDR3, from cysteine to phenylalanine inclusive. The kept DNA is CDR3 alone, 45 bases in frame from the first base. Overall study results and their limits: An increase in top tumor clonotypes in blood was observed from baseline to 2 weeks post-radiation, followed by contraction by 4 weeks, which was taken to suggest transient expansion of tumor-resident clones. With a single-armed trial design, the study had no way to address how radiation dose or scheduling affects the TCR repertoire. Changes in the blood repertoire were not tracked past 4 weeks after treatment. Because no pretreatment tumor biopsies were available, whether clonotypes were present in the tumor at baseline could not be determined.

The time point label on this specimen signifies: blood 2 weeks post-SBRT. The treatment or condition label of this sample denotes: 15 Gy SBRT to primary tumor, nephrectomy 4 weeks later. To follow tumor-enriched clonotypes, peripheral blood was collected serially from radiation-treated patients at baseline and again at 2 weeks and 4 weeks after SBRT. Renal cell carcinoma with clear cell pathology was present in all patients. The QIAamp DNA Blood Mini Kit (Qiagen) was used to prepare genomic DNA for TCR sequencing. Only samples passing all quality control checks were included in the analyses. The V gene is TRBV29-1 and the J gene is TRBJ2-7; the D gene is possibly TRBD2, with 6 bases matching. Sequenced here: blood, sampled from a patient whose treatment included radiotherapy and nephrectomy. The TCR was taken from a man aged 50 or older with renal cell carcinoma. Read as DNA, the sequence is TGCAGCGTTGAAGCCGCGGGGCTAGCGATCTACGAGCAGTACTTC. The resulting protein is CSVEAAGLAIYEQYF.